The entry below describes one TCR beta chain. The sample belongs to a study of blood T cell repertoires in COVID-19. Overall study context: COVID-19 samples collected from the United States, Italy and Spain covered acute and convalescent phases.

Produced via immunoSEQ multiplex PCR; TCRdb's table is partial and in-frame only. The sample yields under 85,000 clones, approximately 80% seen once. The CDR3 sequence is 15 residues long. The germline V gene has CDR1 LGHNA and CDR2 YNFKEQ. The V and J ends lost 4 bases and 2 bases respectively, with 11 bases between them. The source of this sequence is a man aged 50 to 60 with acute or convalescent COVID-19. V and J are TRBV4-2 and TRBJ1-4; unclear D gene. The sequencing sample was made of peripheral blood. The CDR3 protein is CASSLRHPTNEKLFF. CDR3 in DNA: TGTGCCAGCAGCCTCCGACACCCCACTAATGAAAAACTGTTTTTT.